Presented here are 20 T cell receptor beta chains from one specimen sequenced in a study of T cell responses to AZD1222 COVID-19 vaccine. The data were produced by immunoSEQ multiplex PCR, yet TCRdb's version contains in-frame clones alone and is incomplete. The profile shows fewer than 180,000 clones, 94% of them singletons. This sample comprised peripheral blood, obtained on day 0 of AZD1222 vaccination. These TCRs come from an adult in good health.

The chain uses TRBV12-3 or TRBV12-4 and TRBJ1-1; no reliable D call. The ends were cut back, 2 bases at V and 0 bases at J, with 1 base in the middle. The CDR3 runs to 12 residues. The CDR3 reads CASSLMNTEAFF. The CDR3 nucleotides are TGTGCCAGCAGTTTAATGAACACTGAAGCTTTCTTT.

CDR3 bases: TGTGCCAGCAGCTTCACAAGAGGGGAGGCGCAGTATTTT. Translated: CASSFTRGEAQYF. The rearrangement joins TRBV6-4 to TRBJ2-3, with D perhaps TRBD2 (6 bases). The CDR3 spans 13 residues. With 6 bases removed from V and 10 bases from J, the gap between germline ends came to 17 bases. The germline CDR1 and CDR2 sequences are MRHNA and SNTAGT.

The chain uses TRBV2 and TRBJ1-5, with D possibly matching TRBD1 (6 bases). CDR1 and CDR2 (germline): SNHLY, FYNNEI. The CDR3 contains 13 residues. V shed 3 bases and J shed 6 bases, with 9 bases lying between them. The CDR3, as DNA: TGTGCCAGCAGTGACACAGGGCGTCAGCCCCAGCATTTT. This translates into CASSDTGRQPQHF.

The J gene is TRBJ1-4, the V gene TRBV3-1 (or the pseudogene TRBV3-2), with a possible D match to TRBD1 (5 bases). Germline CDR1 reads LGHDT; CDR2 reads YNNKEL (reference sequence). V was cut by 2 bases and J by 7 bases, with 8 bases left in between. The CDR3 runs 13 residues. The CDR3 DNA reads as TGTGCCAGCAGCCAACAGGGAGGTGAAAAACTGTTTTTT. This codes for CASSQQGGEKLFF.

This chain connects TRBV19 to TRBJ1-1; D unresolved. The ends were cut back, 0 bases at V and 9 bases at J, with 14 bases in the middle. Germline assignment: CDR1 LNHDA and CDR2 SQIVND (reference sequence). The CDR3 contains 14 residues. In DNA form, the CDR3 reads TGTGCCAGTAGTATAGATATAGGCGGAGACCAAGCTTTCTTT. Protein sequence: CASSIDIGGDQAFF.

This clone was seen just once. CDR3 region: CASSSPGTGSGNTIYF. The DNA for the CDR3 is TGTGCCAGCAGTTCCCCCGGGACAGGGTCTGGAAACACCATATATTTT. The chain is built from TRBV28 and TRBJ1-3; 9 positions match TRBD1. This CDR3 has 16 residues. Germline loops: CDR1 MDHEN, CDR2 SYDVKM. J gave up 1 base and V 4 bases, and 5 bases lay outside the gene matches.

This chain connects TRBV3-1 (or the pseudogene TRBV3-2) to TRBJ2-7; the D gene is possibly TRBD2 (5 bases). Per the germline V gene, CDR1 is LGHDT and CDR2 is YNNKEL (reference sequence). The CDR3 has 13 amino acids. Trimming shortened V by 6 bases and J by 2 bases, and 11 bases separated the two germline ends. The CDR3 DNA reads TGTGCCAGCAGTCACGGACTCACCTACGAGCAGTACGTC. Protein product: CASSHGLTYEQYV.

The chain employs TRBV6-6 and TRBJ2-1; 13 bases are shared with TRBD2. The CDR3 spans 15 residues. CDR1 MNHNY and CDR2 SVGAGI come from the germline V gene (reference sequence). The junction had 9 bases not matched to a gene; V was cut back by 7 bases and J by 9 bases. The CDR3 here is CASKATSGRPSEQFF. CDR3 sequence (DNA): TGTGCCAGCAAAGCGACTAGCGGGAGGCCGAGTGAGCAGTTCTTC.

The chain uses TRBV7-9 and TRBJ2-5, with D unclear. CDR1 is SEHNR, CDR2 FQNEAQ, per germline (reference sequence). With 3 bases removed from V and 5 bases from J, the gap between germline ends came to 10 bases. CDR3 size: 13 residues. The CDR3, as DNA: TGTGCCAGCAGCTTGTACGGTGGGGAGACCCAGTACTTC. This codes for CASSLYGGETQYF.

DNA for the CDR3: TGTGCCAGTGCCCCCCTGGACATGAATAGCAATCAGCCCCAGCATTTT. The encoded protein is CASAPLDMNSNQPQHF. The rearrangement links TRBV19 to TRBJ1-5; a possible D gene is TRBD1 (5 bases). V shed 8 bases and J shed 0 bases, with 17 bases lying between them. Germline CDR1 reads LNHDA; CDR2 reads SQIVND (reference sequence). CDR3 length: 16 residues.

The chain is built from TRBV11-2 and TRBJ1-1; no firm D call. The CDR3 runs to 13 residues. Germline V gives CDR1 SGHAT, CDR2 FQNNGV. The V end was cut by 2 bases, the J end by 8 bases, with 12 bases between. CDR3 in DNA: TGTGCCAGCAGCTTAAGACGGGATCGGGAAGCTTTCTTT. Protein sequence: CASSLRRDREAFF.

This CDR3 reads CAWGTDGNTEAFF. CDR3 sequence (DNA): TGTGCCTGGGGTACCGATGGGAACACTGAAGCTTTCTTT. The rearrangement links TRBV30 to TRBJ1-1; D unclear. Germline CDR1 GTSNPN, CDR2 SVGIG (reference sequence). Trimming shortened V by 5 bases and J by 1 base, and 11 bases separated the two germline ends. There are 13 residues in the CDR3.

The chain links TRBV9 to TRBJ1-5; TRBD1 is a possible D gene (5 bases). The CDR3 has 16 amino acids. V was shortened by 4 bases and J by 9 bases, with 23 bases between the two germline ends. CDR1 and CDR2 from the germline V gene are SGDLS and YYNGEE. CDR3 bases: TGTGCCAGCAGCCCTTCGATCGGGGGGAACCTTGGGCCCCAGCATTTT. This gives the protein CASSPSIGGNLGPQHF.

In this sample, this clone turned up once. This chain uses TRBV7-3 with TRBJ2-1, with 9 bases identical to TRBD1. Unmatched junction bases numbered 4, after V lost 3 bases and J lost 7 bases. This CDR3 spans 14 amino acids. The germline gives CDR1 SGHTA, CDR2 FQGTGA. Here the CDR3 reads CASSFRDRENEQFF. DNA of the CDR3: TGTGCCAGCAGCTTCCGGGACAGGGAGAATGAGCAGTTCTTC.

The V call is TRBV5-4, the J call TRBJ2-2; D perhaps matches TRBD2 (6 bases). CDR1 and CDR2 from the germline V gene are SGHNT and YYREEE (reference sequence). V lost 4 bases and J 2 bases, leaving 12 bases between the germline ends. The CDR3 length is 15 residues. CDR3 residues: CASSGGLLNTGELFF. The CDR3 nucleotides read TGTGCCAGCAGCGGGGGACTGCTTAACACCGGGGAGCTGTTTTTT.

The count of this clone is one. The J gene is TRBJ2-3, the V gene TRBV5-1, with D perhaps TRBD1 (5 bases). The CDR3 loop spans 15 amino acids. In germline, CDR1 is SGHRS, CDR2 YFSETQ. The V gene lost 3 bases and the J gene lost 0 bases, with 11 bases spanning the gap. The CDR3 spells CASSSQAGSTDTQYF. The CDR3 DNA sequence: TGCGCCAGCAGCTCCCAGGCAGGGAGCACAGATACGCAGTATTTT.

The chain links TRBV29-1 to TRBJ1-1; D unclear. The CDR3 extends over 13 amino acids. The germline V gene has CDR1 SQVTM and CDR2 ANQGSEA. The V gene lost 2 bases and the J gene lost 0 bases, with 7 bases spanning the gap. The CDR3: CSVERVLNTEAFF. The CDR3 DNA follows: TGCAGCGTTGAACGGGTCTTGAACACTGAAGCTTTCTTT.

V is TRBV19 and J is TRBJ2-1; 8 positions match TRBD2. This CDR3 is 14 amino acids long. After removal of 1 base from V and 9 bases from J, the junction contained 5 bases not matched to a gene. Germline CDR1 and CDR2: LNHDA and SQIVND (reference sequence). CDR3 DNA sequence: TGTGCCAGTAGTATAGGGGGACTAGTGTCTGAGCAGTTCTTC. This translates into CASSIGGLVSEQFF.

This CDR3 reads CASSIGTGNQPQHF. CDR3 bases: TGTGCCAGCAGCATCGGGACAGGGAATCAGCCCCAGCATTTT. The J gene is TRBJ1-5, the V gene TRBV5-6; 9 nucleotides line up with TRBD1. The ends lost 4 bases at V and 4 bases at J; junction bases unmatched: 3. Germline V gene sequence: CDR1 SGHDT, CDR2 YYEEEE. CDR3 length: 14 amino acids.

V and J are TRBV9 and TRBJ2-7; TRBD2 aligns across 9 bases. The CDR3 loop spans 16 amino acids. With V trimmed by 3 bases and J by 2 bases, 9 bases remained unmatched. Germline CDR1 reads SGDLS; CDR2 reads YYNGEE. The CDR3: CASSAPGTSPPYEQYV. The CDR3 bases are TGTGCCAGCAGCGCTCCTGGGACTAGCCCCCCCTACGAGCAGTACGTC.